These T cell receptor beta chains were read from a single sample in a study of shared clonotypes between healthy human individuals. The protocol was immunoSEQ multiplex PCR, while the TCRdb copy is restricted to in-frame clones and leaves out a portion. Of about 2.3 million clones in the sample, just over 90% were seen once. Material: naive CD4+ T cells from PBMCs. These receptors originate from a man younger than 35 in good health. Some clones in this sample may be carry-over from other donors' samples. Both conserved end residues are part of each CDR3. A D gene is named only where the DNA matches it firmly. Not every row has a clone size; where given, it reads once, few, many or a size class.

j_call v_call cdr3_length d_call clone_size cdr3_aa cdr3_nt
TRBJ1-1 TRBV9 12 TRBD1 - CASSRGQGEAFF TGTGCCAGCAGCAGGGGACAGGGGGAAGCTTTCTTT
TRBJ2-5 TRBV5-4 11 - once CASSQEAPIDF TGTGCCAGCAGCCAGGAGGCCCCCATAGACTTC
TRBJ2-7 TRBV19 18 TRBD1 - CASSIDLRGTGARREQYF TGTGCCAGTAGTATAGATCTACGGGGGACAGGAGCTCGTCGGGAGCAGTACTTC
TRBJ1-2 TRBV19 15 - - CASSNTGSGSGGYTF TGTGCCAGTAGTAATACAGGGAGTGGGTCGGGAGGCTACACCTTC
TRBJ1-4 TRBV5-4 16 - - CASSSDMEQRIGKLFF TGTGCCAGCAGCTCGGACATGGAACAGCGAATCGGAAAACTGTTTTTT
TRBJ1-1 TRBV6-1 13 - - CASSTGLNTEAFF TGTGCCAGCAGTACCGGGCTGAACACTGAAGCTTTCTTT
TRBJ2-7 TRBV2 15 TRBD2 once CASSAGLAETYEQYF TGTGCCAGCAGTGCGGGACTAGCGGAAACCTACGAGCAGTACTTC
TRBJ2-7 TRBV6-6 11 - - CASRTGYEQYF TGTGCCAGCAGGACCGGCTACGAGCAGTACTTC
TRBJ2-7 TRBV27 17 - - CASKSQNDPPRGYEQYF TGTGCCAGCAAGTCACAGAACGACCCCCCGCGAGGCTACGAGCAGTACTTC
TRBJ2-3 TRBV11-2 13 TRBD2 - CASSSASGATQYF TGTGCCAGCAGTTCAGCTAGCGGGGCAACGCAGTATTTT
TRBJ2-1 TRBV7-2 16 TRBD2 - CASSLISGSSYNEQFF TGTGCCAGCAGCTTGATTAGCGGGAGCTCCTACAATGAGCAGTTCTTC
TRBJ1-1 TRBV6-5 13 - - CASSYSDSTEAFF TGTGCCAGCAGTTACTCGGACTCCACTGAAGCTTTCTTT
TRBJ2-5 TRBV9 16 TRBD2 - CASSATIAGGQETQYF TGTGCCAGCAGCGCGACTATAGCGGGAGGACAAGAGACCCAGTACTTC
TRBJ2-7 TRBV18 14 - once CASSPQSNSYEQYF TGTGCCAGCTCCCCCCAGAGCAACTCCTACGAGCAGTACTTC
TRBJ2-7 TRBV28 13 TRBD2 - CASRTSGKYEQYF TGTGCCAGCAGGACTAGCGGGAAATACGAGCAGTACTTC
TRBJ2-2 TRBV11-2 15 - - CASSVPVLSAGELFF TGTGCCAGCAGCGTCCCGGTACTTTCCGCCGGGGAGCTGTTTTTT
TRBJ1-2 TRBV5-4 14 TRBD1 - CASSPPGQTYGYTF TGTGCCAGCAGCCCCCCGGGACAGACGTATGGCTACACCTTC
TRBJ1-2 TRBV7-9 15 - - CASSLTGRANYGYTF TGTGCCAGCAGCTTGACGGGGAGAGCTAACTATGGCTACACCTTC
TRBJ1-5 TRBV18 13 - - CASSLGTPEAQHF TGTGCCAGCTCCCTAGGGACCCCTGAGGCCCAGCATTTT
TRBJ1-2 TRBV6-6 13 TRBD1 - CASIRDSVYGYTF TGTGCCAGCATAAGGGACAGCGTCTATGGCTACACCTTC
TRBJ1-5 TRBV13 16 TRBD1 - CASSMARGRGNQPQHF TGTGCCAGCAGCATGGCCAGGGGGCGCGGCAATCAGCCCCAGCATTTT
TRBJ2-7 TRBV5-1 14 TRBD2 - CASRLGTSFTEQYF TGCGCCAGCAGACTAGGGACTAGCTTTACGGAGCAGTACTTC
TRBJ2-1 TRBV15 15 TRBD2 - CATSRDLSGSGEQFF TGTGCCACCAGCAGAGATTTAAGCGGGAGCGGTGAGCAGTTCTTC
TRBJ1-5 TRBV9 15 - - CASSAMGLSNQPQHF TGTGCCAGCAGCGCCATGGGGTTGTCCAATCAGCCCCAGCATTTT
TRBJ1-5 TRBV6-1 14 - - CASSLAARNQPQHF TGTGCCAGCAGCCTAGCGGCAAGAAATCAGCCCCAGCATTTT
TRBJ1-6 TRBV30 15 TRBD1 - CAWRGWGTGFSPLHF TGTGCCTGGAGAGGTTGGGGGACAGGGTTTTCACCCCTCCACTTT
TRBJ2-2 TRBV10-3 13 TRBD1 - CARSTTGGGELFF TGTGCCAGATCGACTACAGGGGGCGGGGAGCTGTTTTTT
TRBJ2-2 TRBV10-2 12 - - CASSENSGELFF TGCGCCAGCAGTGAGAACTCCGGGGAGCTGTTTTTT
TRBJ2-7 TRBV7-2 15 TRBD2 - CASSLVAGGIYEQYF TGTGCCAGCAGCTTAGTAGCGGGGGGTATCTACGAGCAGTACTTC
TRBJ2-5 TRBV4-3 16 - - CASSHLPVPGRETQYF TGCGCCAGCAGCCATCTTCCCGTCCCGGGTCGGGAGACCCAGTACTTC
TRBJ2-3 TRBV30 15 TRBD2 - CAWALGAGGTDTQYF TGTGCCTGGGCCCTGGGGGCGGGAGGTACAGATACGCAGTATTTT
TRBJ2-1 TRBV18 13 - - CASSPSGEDGQFF TGTGCCAGCTCACCATCGGGGGAGGACGGGCAGTTCTTC
TRBJ2-1 TRBV25-1 16 - - CASTGAESAEDNEQFF TGTGCCAGCACCGGAGCGGAGTCAGCGGAGGACAATGAGCAGTTCTTC
TRBJ2-7 TRBV7-2 17 - - CASSLDSGQARLYEQYF TGTGCCAGCAGCTTAGATTCAGGGCAGGCTCGCTTGTACGAGCAGTACTTC
TRBJ2-1 TRBV2 15 TRBD2 - CASSLGTSSYNEQFF TGTGCCAGCAGTTTAGGGACTAGCTCCTACAATGAGCAGTTCTTC
TRBJ2-7 TRBV19 16 TRBD2 - CASSAGLAGIAYEQYF TGTGCCAGTAGTGCAGGACTAGCGGGGATCGCCTACGAGCAGTACTTC
TRBJ1-1 TRBV2 14 - - CASRVDSGLPEAFF TGTGCCAGCAGGGTGGACAGTGGGCTGCCTGAAGCTTTCTTT
TRBJ2-5 TRBV7-9 13 - - CASSSTGGETQYF TGTGCCAGCAGCTCAACTGGGGGCGAGACCCAGTACTTC